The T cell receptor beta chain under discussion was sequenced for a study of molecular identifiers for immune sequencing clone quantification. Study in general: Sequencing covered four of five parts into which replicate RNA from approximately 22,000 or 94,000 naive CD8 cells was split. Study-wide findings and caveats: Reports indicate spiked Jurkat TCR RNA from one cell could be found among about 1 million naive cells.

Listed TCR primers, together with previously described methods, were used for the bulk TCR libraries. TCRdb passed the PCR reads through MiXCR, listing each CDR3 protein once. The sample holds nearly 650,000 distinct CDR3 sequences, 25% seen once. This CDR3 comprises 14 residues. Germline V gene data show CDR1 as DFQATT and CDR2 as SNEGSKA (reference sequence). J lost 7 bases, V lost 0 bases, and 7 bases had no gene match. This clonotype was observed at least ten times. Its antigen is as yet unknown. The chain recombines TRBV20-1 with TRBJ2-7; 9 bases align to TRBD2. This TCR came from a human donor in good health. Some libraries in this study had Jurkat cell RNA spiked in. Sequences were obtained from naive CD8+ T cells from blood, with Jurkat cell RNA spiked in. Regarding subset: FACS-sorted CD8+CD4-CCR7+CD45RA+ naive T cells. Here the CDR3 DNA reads TGCAGTGCTAGAGATTTTGTAGCGGGAGATGAGCAGTACTTC. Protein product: CSARDFVAGDEQYF.